Described below is a single T cell receptor (beta chain) sequence and its context. Antigen specificity is unknown. The data are from a study of CD8 T cells in ankylosing spondylitis. Study findings and constraints: Seemingly characteristic of ankylosing spondylitis blood was a TCR beta motif consisting of roughly 8 highly homologous variants. Matched ankylosing spondylitis synovial fluid reportedly contained a significantly enriched population of disease-linked clones.

A quantitative 5'-RACE method, one with molecular barcodes, was used to make TCR beta libraries. A single record per CDR3 protein comes from TCRdb applying MiXCR to the 5' RACE reads. This table has 150,000 to 200,000 distinct CDR3 sequences, more than 9% appearing once. Germline lookup yields CDR1 SGHVS and CDR2 FNYEAQ. The CDR3 totals 16 residues. Trimming shortened V by 1 base and J by 0 bases, and 12 bases separated the two germline ends. Material: blood, either unsorted or a sorted T cell fraction (not recorded which). The V call is TRBV7-6, the J call TRBJ1-2; unclear D gene. The sequence derives from a male donor with ankylosing spondylitis or in good health (not recorded which). CDR3 loop: CASSLGGNNPNYGYTF. CDR3 nucleotides: TGTGCCAGCAGCTTAGGGGGAAACAACCCTAACTATGGCTACACCTTC.